Shown below are 29 T cell receptor beta chains from a single sample sequenced in a study of CD8 T cells in ankylosing spondylitis (dated by TCRdb to the late 2010s). Libraries were prepared through 5' RACE. The reads were generated on an Illumina HiSeq 2500. The public reads were quality trimmed at Q25 with fastp and then assembled into clones with MiXCR by TCRdb, keeping productive beta chains. Rows with one shared CDR3 protein collapse into an entry with the most common genes and DNA. This sample comprises 150,000 to 200,000 distinct CDR3 sequences, roughly 30% of them detected only once. Clones ranked in the top ten supply approximately 5.9% of the sample. The specimen was synovial fluid, either unsorted or a sorted T cell fraction (not recorded which). The receptors shown here come from a male donor with ankylosing spondylitis.

The gene calls are TRBV7-9 and TRBJ1-2, with D unclear. V gave up 0 bases and J gave up 2 bases, with 10 bases separating them. The germline gives CDR1 SEHNR, CDR2 FQNEAQ (reference sequence). The CDR3 consists of 15 residues. CDR3 amino acids: CASSLATSRNYGYTF. The CDR3 DNA follows: TGTGCCAGCAGCTTAGCGACGAGTAGAAACTATGGCTACACCTTC.

The rearrangement joins TRBV20-1 to TRBJ2-5; tentative D call: TRBD2 (6 bases). The CDR3 sequence is 13 residues long. V was cut by 6 bases and J by 3 bases, with 14 bases left in between. The germline V gene has CDR1 DFQATT and CDR2 SNEGSKA (reference sequence). The CDR3 DNA follows: TGCAGTGCCCCCGTCGGCGGGAAAGAGACCCAGTACTTC. It encodes CSAPVGGKETQYF.

There are many counts of this clonotype. The chain combines TRBV20-1 with TRBJ1-2; a weak D match, TRBD1 (6 bases). Germline loops: CDR1 DFQATT, CDR2 SNEGSKA (reference sequence). The CDR3 loop spans 13 amino acids. V was clipped by 2 bases and J by 8 bases, with 15 bases between them. The CDR3 DNA is TGCAGTGCTAGACTGCAGGGGTTGTTGGGCTACACCTTC. Translated: CSARLQGLLGYTF.

The J gene is TRBJ1-6, the V gene TRBV19, with D perhaps matching TRBD1 (6 bases). Germline CDR1 LNHDA, CDR2 SQIVND (reference sequence). The CDR3 length is 14 residues. Trimming cost V 3 bases and J 8 bases, with 11 bases left between them. The CDR3 DNA is TGTGCCAGTAGTATGAGACAGGCCGATTCACCCCTCCACTTT. Amino acid sequence: CASSMRQADSPLHF.

The J gene is TRBJ1-5, the V gene TRBV4-1; D may be TRBD1 (5 bases). The germline V gene encodes CDR1 MGHRA and CDR2 YSYEKL. V gave up 0 bases and J gave up 7 bases, with 16 bases separating them. This CDR3 has 16 amino acids. CDR3 in DNA: TGCGCCAGCAGCCAAGAACCGGGGGGACCGGGACAGCCCCAGCATTTT. Translation: CASSQEPGGPGQPQHF.

The V call is TRBV5-4, the J call TRBJ2-1; maybe TRBD1 (5 bases). V gave up 8 bases and J gave up 2 bases, with 14 bases separating them. Germline CDR1 and CDR2: SGHNT and YYREEE (reference sequence). There are 14 residues in the CDR3. The DNA of the CDR3 is TGTGCCAGGGGCTTGGGGCTACCCTACAATGAGCAGTTCTTC. This gives the protein CARGLGLPYNEQFF.

This clonotype has just one count. CDR3 coding DNA: TGTGCCAGCAGCCAAGACAGTTCTAATTCACCCCTCCACTTT. It translates to CASSQDSSNSPLHF. This chain links TRBV14 with TRBJ1-6; D remains unclear. This CDR3 is 14 amino acids long. In germline, CDR1 is SGHDN, CDR2 FVKESK. Trimming removed 0 bases at V and 6 bases at J, with 6 bases between.

This clonotype has a count of ten or more. CDR3: CASNPGLAGSTGELFF. As DNA, the CDR3 is TGTGCCAGCAACCCGGGACTAGCGGGGAGCACCGGGGAGCTGTTTTTT. The genes are TRBV5-4 and TRBJ2-2, with 13 bases lining up with TRBD2. The CDR3 runs 16 residues. The V segment lost 6 bases and the J segment 4 bases; nucleotides outside the gene matches: 6. Germline V gene data show CDR1 as SGHNT and CDR2 as YYREEE (reference sequence).

The sample holds many counts of this clonotype. The chain joins TRBV6-5 to TRBJ2-2; D gene ambiguous. V was shortened by 0 bases and J by 4 bases, with 6 bases between the two germline ends. CDR1 MNHEY and CDR2 SVGAGI come from the germline V gene. The CDR3 is 14 residues long. The CDR3: CASSYSYSTGELFF. Written as DNA, the CDR3 is TGTGCCAGCAGTTACTCTTATAGCACCGGGGAGCTGTTTTTT.

On this clonotype: One end of the junction varies from germline; a read error may be responsible. This rearrangement joins TRBV3-1 to TRBJ1-2; D remains ambiguous. Looked up from germline, CDR1 is LGHDT and CDR2 is YNNKEL (reference sequence). The CDR3 is 13 amino acids. CDR3 DNA: TGTGCCAGCAGCAAAGAGATGAGGGATGGCTACACCTTC. Translated: CASSKEMRDGYTF.

This clonotype was found a few times. The V call is TRBV15, the J call TRBJ2-4; 8 bases line up with TRBD1. Germline V gene sequence: CDR1 LNHNV, CDR2 YYDKDF (reference sequence). The trim removed 1 base at V and 3 bases at J, leaving 2 bases unmatched. The CDR3 consists of 15 residues. The CDR3 DNA is TGTGCCACCAGCAGAGCCGGGACAGGCAAAAACATTCAGTACTTC. This sequence encodes CATSRAGTGKNIQYF.

This chain's CDR3 is CASSLPDRGGNTIYF. The CDR3 region has the DNA TGTGCCAGCAGCTTACCGGACAGGGGCGGAAACACCATATATTTT. The V and J genes are TRBV7-6 and TRBJ1-3; 9 bases align to TRBD1. With V trimmed by 2 bases and J by 4 bases, 3 bases remained unmatched. Germline loops: CDR1 SGHVS, CDR2 FNYEAQ. CDR3 length: 15 residues.

This clonotype appeared many times. The chain links TRBV10-3 to TRBJ1-2; TRBD1 matches at 7 bases. V trimming: 6 bases; J trimming: 6 bases; junction bases outside the gene matches: 7. Germline V gene lookup returns CDR1 ENHRY and CDR2 SYGVKD. The CDR3 runs 13 residues. In nucleotides, the CDR3 is TGTGCCATCAGGGACCCGGGACAGAATGGCTACACCTTC. It translates to CAIRDPGQNGYTF.

This clonotype was seen a handful of times. A clone one base away is much larger, so this may be a read error. The chain employs TRBV2 and TRBJ2-2, with D perhaps TRBD1 (6 bases). Germline lookup yields CDR1 SNHLY and CDR2 FYNNEI. With 8 bases removed from V and 3 bases from J, the gap between germline ends came to 10 bases. The length of the CDR3 is 13 residues. This CDR3 is CASGPGDTGELFF. The CDR3 DNA sequence: TGTGCCAGCGGGCCAGGGGACACCGGGGAGCTGTTTTTT.

The chain combines TRBV6-1 with TRBJ1-6; TRBD1 matches at 8 bases. V was pared by 8 bases and J by 10 bases, with 7 bases of the junction left unmatched. CDR3 length: 13 amino acids. Germline CDR1 reads MNHNS; CDR2 reads SASEGT. The CDR3 spells CASRVGTGSPLHF. The CDR3 bases are TGTGCCAGCCGGGTGGGGACAGGATCACCCCTCCACTTT.

This clonotype appeared many times. The chain has TRBV7-9 and TRBJ2-7; 7 nucleotides align to TRBD1. Germline V gene sequence: CDR1 SEHNR, CDR2 FQNEAQ (reference sequence). The CDR3 runs 13 residues. Germline trimming cut 5 bases from V and 9 bases from J; bases unmatched to any gene: 10. The CDR3 DNA sequence: TGTGCCAGCAGCGTCCCGGGACAGACCTTGCAGTACTTC. Its translation is CASSVPGQTLQYF.

The rearrangement uses TRBV30 and TRBJ2-7; TRBD1 or TRBD2 may be the D gene (5 bases each). This CDR3 region has 13 residues. The V end was cut by 5 bases, the J end by 3 bases, with 14 bases between. Germline CDR1 and CDR2: GTSNPN and SVGIG (reference sequence). CDR3 sequence (DNA): TGTGCCTGGGATAAGGGACGGAACTACGAGCAGTACTTC. Translation gives CAWDKGRNYEQYF.

This clonotype showed up just once. This chain uses TRBV29-1 with TRBJ2-3; 9 nucleotides agree with TRBD1. This CDR3 is 15 amino acids long. V trimming: 6 bases; J trimming: 5 bases; junction bases outside the gene matches: 12. Per germline, CDR1 SQVTM and CDR2 ANQGSEA. This chain's CDR3 is CSVAGDRALQDTQYF. As DNA, the CDR3 is TGCAGCGTAGCTGGGGACAGGGCGCTGCAAGATACGCAGTATTTT.

The chain carries TRBV7-7 and TRBJ2-1; 13 bases fit TRBD2. The CDR3 loop spans 15 amino acids. Trimming removed 5 bases from V and 9 bases from J; junction bases left unmatched: 7. Germline loops: CDR1 SSHAT, CDR2 FNYEAQ (reference sequence). CDR3 sequence reads: CASSAGTSGKGEQFF. For the CDR3, the DNA is TGTGCCAGCAGCGCCGGGACTAGCGGGAAAGGTGAGCAGTTCTTC.

This clonotype came up a few times. CDR3: CASSYEKKAFF. Written as DNA, the CDR3 is TGCGCCAGCAGCTACGAAAAAAAAGCTTTCTTT. The chain employs TRBV5-1 and TRBJ1-1, with D hard to call. In germline, CDR1 is SGHRS, CDR2 YFSETQ. This CDR3 contains 11 residues. The V and J ends lost 3 bases and 9 bases respectively, with 9 bases between them.

The J gene is TRBJ2-1, the V gene TRBV29-1; D uncertain. The CDR3 extends over 13 amino acids. Germline V CDR1 and CDR2: SQVTM, ANQGSEA. Between the trimmed V and J ends, which lost 7 bases and 4 bases, there was a span of 14 bases. The CDR3 DNA sequence: TGCAGCGCCGTGGGGTACGTTTACAATGAGCAGTTCTTC. Protein: CSAVGYVYNEQFF.

At least ten counts were recorded for this clonotype. The V call is TRBV7-2, the J call TRBJ1-2, with D possibly being TRBD1 (6 bases). Trimming shortened V by 2 bases and J by 2 bases, and 12 bases separated the two germline ends. The germline V gene has CDR1 SGHTA and CDR2 FQGNSA. This CDR3 region has 15 residues. This CDR3 reads CASSLTSDSNYGYTF. CDR3 nucleotides: TGTGCCAGCAGCTTAACTTCGGACAGCAACTATGGCTACACCTTC.

The chain recombines TRBV6-2 or TRBV6-3 with TRBJ1-5; D not certain. The CDR3 covers 13 residues. Germline CDR1 MNHEY, CDR2 SVGEGT. Trimming stripped 3 bases from V and 5 bases from J, with 8 bases between. Here the CDR3 reads CASSYRGYQPQHF. CDR3 in DNA: TGTGCCAGCAGTTATCGTGGATATCAGCCCCAGCATTTT.

In its sample, this clonotype was seen a few times. The J gene is TRBJ1-5, the V gene TRBV28; TRBD1 matches 8 bases. V shed 6 bases, J shed 0 bases, and the junction held 4 bases outside the gene matches. This CDR3 comprises 15 residues. CDR1 is MDHEN, CDR2 SYDVKM, per germline. This chain's CDR3 is CASSPGGPSNQPQHF. CDR3 sequence (DNA): TGTGCCAGCAGCCCAGGGGGCCCTAGCAATCAGCCCCAGCATTTT. Complete variable domain (other parts from reference TRBV28 and TRBJ1-5): DVKVTQSSRYLVKRTGEKVFLECVQDMDHENMFWYRQDPGLGLRLIYFSYDVKMKEKGDIPEGYSVSREKKERFSLILESASTNQTSMYLCASSPGGPSNQPQHFGDGTRLSIL.

This clonotype has more than one count but fewer than ten. The chain links TRBV29-1 to TRBJ1-1, with D unresolved. The CDR3 has 15 amino acids. Trimming pared 3 bases from V and 2 bases from J, leaving 16 bases between. In germline, CDR1 is SQVTM, CDR2 ANQGSEA. The chain's CDR3 is CSVERSYRQNTEAFF. Written as DNA, the CDR3 is TGCAGCGTTGAGCGGTCATACAGACAAAACACTGAAGCTTTCTTT.

Many counts were recorded for this clonotype. This chain uses TRBV12-3 or TRBV12-4 with TRBJ2-7; D remains ambiguous. V lost 4 bases and J lost 0, with 16 bases in between. The CDR3 totals 16 residues. The CDR3: CASSYRVRSSSYEQYF. The CDR3 DNA sequence: TGTGCCAGCAGTTACCGAGTCAGGTCCAGCTCCTACGAGCAGTACTTC.

In this sample, this clonotype turned up a few times. V gene TRBV9 combines with J gene TRBJ1-6; D is possibly TRBD1 (6 bases). The V end was cut by 4 bases, the J end by 12 bases, with 17 bases between. Germline CDR1 and CDR2: SGDLS and YYNGEE. The CDR3 spans 14 residues. The CDR3 nucleotides read TGTGCCAGCAGCCCAACGGACAGTTTTGGACCCCTCCACTTT. It translates to CASSPTDSFGPLHF.

The chain links TRBV2 to TRBJ2-5, with D possibly being TRBD2 (6 bases). This CDR3 has 15 residues. V was cut by 4 bases and J by 5 bases, with 17 bases left in between. Germline lookup yields CDR1 SNHLY and CDR2 FYNNEI. The CDR3 is CASSGKLAAEETQYF. In DNA form, the CDR3 reads TGTGCCAGCAGTGGAAAACTAGCAGCGGAGGAGACCCAGTACTTC.

The chain uses TRBV5-1 and TRBJ2-1; D ambiguous. This CDR3 is 17 amino acids long. Germline lookup yields CDR1 SGHRS and CDR2 YFSETQ. Trimming removed 1 base at V and 0 bases at J, with 14 bases between. The CDR3 here is CASSLTARSSSYNEQFF. The CDR3 DNA follows: TGCGCCAGCAGCTTGACAGCACGTTCGAGCTCCTACAATGAGCAGTTCTTC.